This entry lists 5 T cell receptor beta chains sequenced from one sample in a study of shared clonotypes between healthy human individuals. The assay was immunoSEQ multiplex PCR, and TCRdb's table has in-frame clones only and misses some. This sample carries over a million clones, 98% to 99% of them seen once, and the ten largest clones take about 0.34%. Sequencing was done on a sample of naive CD4+ T cells sorted from blood. Subset: CD45RA+ positively selected. The receptors derive from a man aged 25-40 years in good health.

The chain recombines TRBV27 with TRBJ1-2; perhaps TRBD1 as D (6 bases). In germline, CDR1 is MNHEY, CDR2 SMNVEV (reference sequence). V was shortened by 2 bases and J by 6 bases, with 22 bases between the two germline ends. The CDR3 extends over 17 amino acids. The CDR3 loop is CASSLRPRGGEPNGYTF. CDR3 DNA: TGTGCCAGCAGTTTACGCCCCCGTGGGGGCGAACCTAATGGCTACACCTTC.

This chain connects TRBV5-1 to TRBJ2-7; D gene uncertain. V lost 1 base and J lost 5, with 1 base in between. CDR1 and CDR2 (germline): SGHRS, YFSETQ. CDR3 size: 10 residues. The CDR3, as DNA: TGCGCCAGCAGCTTGAACGAGCAGTACTTC. Protein: CASSLNEQYF.

The CDR3 region has the DNA TGTGCCAGCTCACCAATTAACAGGGCGAACACCGGGGAGCTGTTTTTT. Its protein is CASSPINRANTGELFF. J is TRBJ2-2 and V is TRBV18; D is possibly TRBD1 (6 bases). V was trimmed by 2 bases and J by 0 bases, leaving 10 bases between them. This CDR3 is built from 16 residues. Germline V gene data show CDR1 as KGHSH and CDR2 as LQKENI.

The chain employs TRBV9 and TRBJ2-1, with 9 nucleotides matching TRBD1. The CDR3 spans 16 residues. CDR1 and CDR2 from the germline V gene are SGDLS and YYNGEE. After removal of 4 bases from V and 4 bases from J, the junction contained 9 bases not matched to a gene. CDR3 bases: TGTGCCAGCAGCCGCTCCGGACAGGGGACGTACAATGAGCAGTTCTTC. Amino acids: CASSRSGQGTYNEQFF.

This clone appeared once. V gene TRBV9 combines with J gene TRBJ2-5, with 7 bases that match TRBD1. The CDR3 covers 16 residues. V shed 3 bases, J shed 1 base, and the junction held 9 bases outside the gene matches. CDR1 and CDR2 (germline): SGDLS, YYNGEE. CDR3 in amino acids: CASSGWTGAPQETQYF. CDR3 DNA: TGTGCCAGCAGCGGGTGGACAGGTGCTCCCCAAGAGACCCAGTACTTC.